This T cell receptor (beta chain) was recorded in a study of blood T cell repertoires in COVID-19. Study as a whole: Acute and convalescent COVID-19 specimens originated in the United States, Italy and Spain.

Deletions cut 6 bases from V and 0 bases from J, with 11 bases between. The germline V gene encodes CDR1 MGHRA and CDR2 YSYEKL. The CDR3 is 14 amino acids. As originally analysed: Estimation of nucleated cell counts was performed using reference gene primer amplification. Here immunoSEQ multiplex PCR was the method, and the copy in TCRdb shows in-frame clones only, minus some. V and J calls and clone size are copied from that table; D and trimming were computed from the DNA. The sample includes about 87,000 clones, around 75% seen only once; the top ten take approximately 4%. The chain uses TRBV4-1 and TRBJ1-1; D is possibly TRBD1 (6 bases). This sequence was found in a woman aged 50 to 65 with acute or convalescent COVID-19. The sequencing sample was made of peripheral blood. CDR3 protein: CASSRQAVNTEAFF. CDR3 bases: TGCGCCAGCAGTCGACAGGCGGTGAACACTGAAGCTTTCTTT.